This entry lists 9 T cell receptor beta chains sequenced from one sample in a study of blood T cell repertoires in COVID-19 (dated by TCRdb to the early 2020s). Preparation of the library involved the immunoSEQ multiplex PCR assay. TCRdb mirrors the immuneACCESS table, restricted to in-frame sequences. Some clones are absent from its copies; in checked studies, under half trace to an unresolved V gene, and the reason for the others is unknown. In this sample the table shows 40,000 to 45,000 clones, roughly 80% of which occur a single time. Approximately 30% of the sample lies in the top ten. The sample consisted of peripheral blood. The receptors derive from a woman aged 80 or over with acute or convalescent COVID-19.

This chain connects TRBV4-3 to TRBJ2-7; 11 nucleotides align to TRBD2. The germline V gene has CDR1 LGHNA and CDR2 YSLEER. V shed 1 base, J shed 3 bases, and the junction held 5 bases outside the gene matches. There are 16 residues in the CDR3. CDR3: CASSQGLAGIDYEQYF. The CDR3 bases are TGCGCCAGCAGCCAAGGACTAGCGGGAATTGACTACGAGCAGTACTTC.

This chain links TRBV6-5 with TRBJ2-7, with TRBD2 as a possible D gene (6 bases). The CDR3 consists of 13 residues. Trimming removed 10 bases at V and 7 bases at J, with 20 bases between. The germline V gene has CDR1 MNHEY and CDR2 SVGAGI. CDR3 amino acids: CATRDSLRREQYF. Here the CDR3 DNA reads TGTGCCACCCGGGACTCCCTCCGGAGAGAGCAGTACTTC.

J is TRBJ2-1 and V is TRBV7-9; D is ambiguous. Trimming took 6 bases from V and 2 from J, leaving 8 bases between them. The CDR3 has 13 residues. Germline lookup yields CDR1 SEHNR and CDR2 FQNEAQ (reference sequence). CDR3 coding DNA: TGTGCCAGCAGTTTGGCGGCCTACAATGAGCAGTTCTTC. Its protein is CASSLAAYNEQFF.

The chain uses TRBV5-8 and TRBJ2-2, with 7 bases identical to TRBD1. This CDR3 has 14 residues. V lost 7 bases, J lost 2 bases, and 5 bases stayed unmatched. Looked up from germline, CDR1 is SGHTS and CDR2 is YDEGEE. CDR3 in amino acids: CASPGTANTGELFF. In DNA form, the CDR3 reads TGTGCCAGCCCCGGGACAGCAAACACCGGGGAGCTGTTTTTT. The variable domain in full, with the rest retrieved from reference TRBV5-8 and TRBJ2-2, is EAGVTQSPTHLIKTRGQQATLRCSPISGHTSVYWYQQALGLGLQFLLWYDEGEERNRGNFPPRFSGRQFPNYSSELNVNALELEDSALYLCASPGTANTGELFFGEGSRLTVL.

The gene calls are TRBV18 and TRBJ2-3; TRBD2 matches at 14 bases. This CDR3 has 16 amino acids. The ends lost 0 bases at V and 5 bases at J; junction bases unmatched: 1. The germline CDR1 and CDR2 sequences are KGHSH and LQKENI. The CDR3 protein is CASSPPGTSGRDTQYF. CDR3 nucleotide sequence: TGTGCCAGCTCACCACCCGGGACTAGCGGGAGAGATACGCAGTATTTT. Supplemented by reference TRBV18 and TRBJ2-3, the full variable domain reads NAGVMQNPRHLVRRRGQEARLRCSPMKGHSHVYWYRQLPEEGLKFMVYLQKENIIDESGMPKERFSAEFPKEGPSILRIQQVVRGDSAAYFCASSPPGTSGRDTQYFGPGTRLTVL.

CDR3 sequence reads: CASSPGTSGRAGTETQYF. The CDR3 nucleotides read TGTGCCAGCAGCCCGGGGACTAGCGGGAGGGCCGGTACGGAGACCCAGTACTTC. This sequence joins TRBV7-2 and TRBJ2-5; 16 positions agree with TRBD2. This CDR3 comprises 18 residues. Germline V gene data show CDR1 as SGHTA and CDR2 as FQGNSA. After removal of 5 bases from V and 5 bases from J, the junction contained 11 bases not matched to a gene.

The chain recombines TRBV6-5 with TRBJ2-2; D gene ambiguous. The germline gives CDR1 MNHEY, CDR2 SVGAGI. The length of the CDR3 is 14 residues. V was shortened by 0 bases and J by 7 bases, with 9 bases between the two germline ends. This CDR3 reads CASSYSRSIGELFF. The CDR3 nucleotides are TGTGCCAGCAGTTACTCGAGGAGTATCGGGGAGCTGTTTTTT.

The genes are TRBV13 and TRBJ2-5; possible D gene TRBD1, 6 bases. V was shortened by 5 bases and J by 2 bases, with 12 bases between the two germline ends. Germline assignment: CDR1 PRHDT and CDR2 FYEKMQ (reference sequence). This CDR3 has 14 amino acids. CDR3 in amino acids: CASSLWTDQETQYF. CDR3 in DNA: TGTGCCAGCAGCCTGTGGACAGATCAAGAGACCCAGTACTTC.

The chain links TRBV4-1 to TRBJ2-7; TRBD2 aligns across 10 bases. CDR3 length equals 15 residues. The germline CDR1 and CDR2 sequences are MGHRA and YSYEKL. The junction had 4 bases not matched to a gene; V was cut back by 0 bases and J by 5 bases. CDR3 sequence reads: CASSQEAGGPHEQYF. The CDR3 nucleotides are TGCGCCAGCAGCCAAGAAGCGGGAGGGCCCCACGAGCAGTACTTC.